A single sample gave rise to the 18 T cell receptor beta chains below, sequenced in a study of CD8+ T cells in alopecia areata. Extracted RNA was reverse transcribed, and the resulting cDNA served as sequencing template. The assay was immunoSEQ multiplex PCR, and TCRdb's table has in-frame clones only and misses some. The sample has some 130,000 clones; about 46% are singletons. Sequenced material: CD8+ T cells sorted from blood, taken at week 0. The receptor source for this set is a human donor with alopecia areata.

This clone has just a few counts. The chain employs TRBV7-9 and TRBJ2-3, with TRBD2 matching 8 bases. The V gene's germline CDR1 is SEHNR and CDR2 FQNEAQ (reference sequence). The CDR3 spans 14 residues. V shed 8 bases and J 2 bases; nucleotides not matched to a gene: 6. The CDR3 protein is CASSSGGITDTQYF. In DNA, the CDR3 is TGTGCCAGCTCCTCGGGGGGGATCACAGATACGCAGTATTTT.

In this sample, this clone turned up a few times. CDR3 residues: CASSPPGGTEAFF. The CDR3 DNA sequence: TGTGCCAGCAGCCCTCCGGGAGGCACTGAAGCTTTCTTT. The V call is TRBV13, the J call TRBJ1-1; no clear D gene. This CDR3 contains 13 residues. Germline V gene data show CDR1 as PRHDT and CDR2 as FYEKMQ (reference sequence). V lost 5 bases and J lost 4, with 11 bases in between. Supplemented by reference TRBV13 and TRBJ1-1, the full variable domain reads AAGVIQSPRHLIKEKRETATLKCYPIPRHDTVYWYQQGPGQDPQFLISFYEKMQSDKGSIPDRFSAQQFSDYHSELNMSSLELGDSALYFCASSPPGGTEAFFGQGTRLTVV.

Concerning this clone: At one end, the junction sequence differs from germline, possibly due to a read error. This chain joins TRBV9 and TRBJ2-7; D perhaps matches TRBD2 (6 bases). CDR3 length: 12 amino acids. Germline V gives CDR1 SGDLS, CDR2 YYNGEE. The CDR3, as DNA: TGTGCCAGCAGCGTGCAAGCGGGCCAGTTGAATTTC. Its translation: CASSVQAGQLNF.

The rearrangement links TRBV18 to TRBJ1-2; TRBD1 might be the D (6 bases). Germline CDR1 and CDR2: KGHSH and LQKENI. Trimming took 4 bases from V and 7 from J, leaving 31 bases between them. This CDR3 comprises 19 residues. The CDR3 sequence is CASSLQGPMRSSILGGYTF. The CDR3 nucleotides read TGTGCCAGCTCACTTCAGGGGCCTATGCGATCTTCGATTTTAGGTGGCTACACCTTC.

The chain links TRBV29-1 to TRBJ1-1, with D hard to call. Germline V gives CDR1 SQVTM, CDR2 ANQGSEA. The ends were cut back, 5 bases at V and 0 bases at J, with 10 bases in the middle. The CDR3 runs to 13 residues. In DNA form, the CDR3 reads TGCAGCGTTTCGAACGAGGTGAACACTGAAGCTTTCTTT. This encodes CSVSNEVNTEAFF.

This chain links TRBV6-6 with TRBJ2-7, with TRBD2 as a possible D gene (6 bases). This CDR3 is built from 12 residues. The V gene lost 8 bases and the J gene lost 8 bases, with 16 bases spanning the gap. Germline V gene lookup returns CDR1 MNHNY and CDR2 SVGAGI (reference sequence). CDR3 in DNA: TGTGCCAGCGGGGGGAGTTACGGGAAGCAGTACTTC. Protein: CASGGSYGKQYF.

The rearrangement links TRBV5-6 to TRBJ2-1; D is unclear. Germline CDR1 is SGHDT and CDR2 is YYEEEE. The CDR3 has 13 amino acids. Trimming took off 1 base at V and 8 bases at J, with 10 bases between the two ends. In nucleotides, the CDR3 is TGTGCCAGCAGCTTGCTGGCCGCTCATGAGCAGTTCTTC. Amino acids: CASSLLAAHEQFF.

The chain uses TRBV7-6 and TRBJ2-3; D is undetermined. Germline V gene lookup returns CDR1 SGHVS and CDR2 FNYEAQ. This CDR3 is built from 15 residues. Trimming pared 5 bases from V and 3 bases from J, leaving 15 bases between. The CDR3 region is CASSLPPAWTDTQYF. DNA for the CDR3: TGTGCCAGCAGCCTCCCCCCGGCATGGACAGATACGCAGTATTTT.

This clone was seen just once. The rearrangement links TRBV30 to TRBJ2-7; 8 positions agree with TRBD1. The length of the CDR3 is 13 residues. CDR1 and CDR2 from the germline V gene are GTSNPN and SVGIG (reference sequence). Trimming removed 5 bases from V and 3 bases from J; junction bases left unmatched: 6. The CDR3 sequence: CAWEDRAYYEQYF. The CDR3 region has the DNA TGTGCCTGGGAGGACAGGGCGTACTACGAGCAGTACTTC. Supplemented by reference TRBV30 and TRBJ2-7, the full variable domain reads SQTIHQWPATLVQPVGSPLSLECTVEGTSNPNLYWYRQAAGRGLQLLFYSVGIGQISSEVPQNLSASRPQDRQFILSSKKLLLSDSGFYLCAWEDRAYYEQYFGPGTRLTVT.

This clone was observed a handful of times. This chain uses TRBV5-1 with TRBJ2-1; TRBD1 is a possible D gene (5 bases). Trimming shortened V by 0 bases and J by 9 bases, and 13 bases separated the two germline ends. This CDR3 contains 14 residues. Germline CDR1 reads SGHRS; CDR2 reads YFSETQ. The DNA for the CDR3 is TGCGCCAGCAGCTTGGCCCAAGGGGTTCCTGAGCAGTTCTTC. It specifies CASSLAQGVPEQFF.

The genes are TRBV9 and TRBJ1-2; no definite D call. Looked up from germline, CDR1 is SGDLS and CDR2 is YYNGEE. Trimming pared 1 base from V and 8 bases from J, leaving 9 bases between. The CDR3 runs to 12 residues. The CDR3 is CASSVPAGGYTF. CDR3 bases: TGTGCCAGCAGCGTACCCGCGGGGGGCTACACCTTC.

This clone has a handful of counts. The chain links TRBV5-4 to TRBJ2-1, with 8 positions matching TRBD2. The CDR3 runs to 13 residues. The V gene's germline CDR1 is SGHNT and CDR2 YYREEE (reference sequence). V was clipped by 3 bases and J by 6 bases; unmatched bases: 2. CDR3 in amino acids: CASSWSGGNEQFF. The CDR3 coding sequence is TGTGCCAGCAGCTGGAGCGGGGGCAATGAGCAGTTCTTC.

This chain joins TRBV29-1 and TRBJ1-2, with 8 bases aligning to TRBD1. This CDR3 has 13 amino acids. Germline lookup yields CDR1 SQVTM and CDR2 ANQGSEA. Germline trimming cut 4 bases from V and 3 bases from J; bases unmatched to any gene: 4. CDR3 amino acids: CSVAGQGYYGYTF. CDR3 bases: TGCAGCGTTGCTGGACAGGGATACTATGGCTACACCTTC.

This clone was picked up a small number of times. This chain uses TRBV7-9 with TRBJ2-5, with no clear D. Trimming removed 5 bases at V and 2 bases at J, with 9 bases between. Germline V gene lookup returns CDR1 SEHNR and CDR2 FQNEAQ (reference sequence). The CDR3 has 13 residues. In DNA form, the CDR3 reads TGTGCCAGCAGCCACCTCGCTCAAGAGACCCAGTACTTC. Translating it yields CASSHLAQETQYF.

This clone was counted a few times. V gene TRBV7-8 combines with J gene TRBJ2-5, with a possible D match to TRBD2 (5 bases). Trimming removed 5 bases from V and 5 bases from J, with 18 bases in between. The CDR3 is 15 residues long. In germline, CDR1 is SGHVS, CDR2 FQNEAQ. This chain's CDR3 is CASSQSSGVVETQYF. The CDR3 DNA follows: TGTGCCAGCAGCCAATCATCCGGGGTTGTGGAGACCCAGTACTTC.

This clone occurred a few times. The J gene is TRBJ1-1, the V gene TRBV30, with D possibly TRBD1 on 5 matching bases. CDR1 and CDR2 from the germline V gene are GTSNPN and SVGIG (reference sequence). This CDR3 spans 13 amino acids. Trimming cost V 4 bases and J 0 bases, with 9 bases left between them. CDR3 sequence reads: CAWTRTLNTEAFF. CDR3 DNA sequence: TGTGCCTGGACCAGGACATTGAACACTGAAGCTTTCTTT.

The table lists this clone with a count of one. J is TRBJ2-2 and V is TRBV6-5, with 8 bases fitting TRBD1. The CDR3 loop spans 14 amino acids. CDR1 is MNHEY and CDR2 is SVGAGI in the germline V gene. V lost 2 bases to trimming and J lost 7 bases; unmatched junction nucleotides: 3. CDR3 sequence reads: CASSYGQGVGELFF. Written as DNA, the CDR3 is TGTGCCAGCAGTTACGGACAGGGCGTCGGGGAGCTGTTTTTT.

This rearrangement joins TRBV5-1 to TRBJ1-1, with 8 bases that match TRBD1. The junction had 2 bases not matched to a gene; V was cut back by 7 bases and J by 0 bases. The CDR3 consists of 13 residues. The germline gives CDR1 SGHRS, CDR2 YFSETQ. Written as DNA, the CDR3 is TGCGCCAGCCGGGACAGGTTGAACACTGAAGCTTTCTTT. Protein sequence: CASRDRLNTEAFF.